One and the same sample provided the 30 T cell receptor beta chains below, sequenced in a study of blood T cell repertoires in COVID-19. The protocol was immunoSEQ multiplex PCR, while the TCRdb copy is restricted to in-frame clones and leaves out a portion. The sample holds tens of thousands of clones; approximately 88% are singletons and the top ten take around 7%. Sequencing was done on a sample of peripheral blood. The receptors here all came from a woman older than 75 with acute or convalescent COVID-19.

This clone was detected only once. The J gene is TRBJ2-3, the V gene TRBV2; D not resolved. This CDR3 spans 11 amino acids. Trimming removed 3 bases at V and 6 bases at J, with 4 bases between. In germline, CDR1 is SNHLY, CDR2 FYNNEI. CDR3 nucleotides: TGTGCCAGCAGTGAGAGGGATACGCAGTATTTT. Protein product: CASSERDTQYF.

This chain links TRBV3-1 (or the pseudogene TRBV3-2) with TRBJ2-2, with D possibly TRBD2 on 6 matching bases. Germline values: CDR1 LGHDT, CDR2 YNNKEL (reference sequence). V was trimmed by 1 base and J by 1 base, leaving 10 bases between them. The CDR3 is 16 amino acids. CDR3 bases: TGTGCCAGCAGCCAAGCGGGACTTATGAACACCGGGGAGCTGTTTTTT. Protein: CASSQAGLMNTGELFF.

The V gene is TRBV7-6, the J gene TRBJ1-1; D not resolved. V lost 1 base and J 4 bases, leaving 7 bases between the germline ends. CDR1 is SGHVS and CDR2 is FNYEAQ in the germline V gene. The CDR3 loop spans 13 amino acids. CDR3 bases: TGTGCCAGCAGCTTAGGGGCGGGCACTGAAGCTTTCTTT. Translation: CASSLGAGTEAFF.

This chain joins TRBV4-1 and TRBJ1-3; TRBD1 is a possible D gene (6 bases). The V gene's germline CDR1 is MGHRA and CDR2 YSYEKL. CDR3 size: 15 residues. Trimming left V 4 bases short and J 2 bases short, with 12 bases between. CDR3 bases: TGCGCCAGCAGCCGGGAACAGGGAACTGGAAACACCATATATTTT. Translating gives CASSREQGTGNTIYF.

Worth noting for this clone: The junction differs from germline at one of its ends, possibly a read error. The rearrangement joins TRBV7-8 to TRBJ2-3; 9 bases map to TRBD2. The CDR3 consists of 14 residues. Germline V gene sequence: CDR1 SGHVS, CDR2 FQNEAQ. The CDR3 sequence: CASSLAGPTDTQYF. The CDR3, as DNA: TGTGCCAGCAGCCTAGCGGGGCCCACAGATACGCAGTATTTT.

The rearrangement links TRBV15 to TRBJ1-3; possibly TRBD1 for D (6 bases). The CDR3 sequence is 15 residues long. With 8 bases removed from V and 4 bases from J, the gap between germline ends came to 18 bases. The germline V gene encodes CDR1 LNHNV and CDR2 YYDKDF (reference sequence). This CDR3 is CATARGGLRGNTIYF. CDR3 nucleotide sequence: TGTGCCACCGCGAGGGGGGGCCTTCGAGGAAACACCATATATTTT. Full variable domain (rest looked up from reference TRBV15 and TRBJ1-3): DAMVIQNPRYQVTQFGKPVTLSCSQTLNHNVMYWYQQKSSQAPKLLFHYYDKDFNNEADTPDNFQSRRPNTSFCFLDIRSPGLGDTAMYLCATARGGLRGNTIYFGEGSWLTVV.

CDR3 loop: CASSPAPAGRTEAFF. CDR3 DNA: TGTGCCAGCAGCCCGGCTCCTGCAGGGAGGACTGAAGCTTTCTTT. The rearrangement joins TRBV7-8 to TRBJ1-1, with D possibly TRBD1 on 5 matching bases. V was cut by 5 bases and J by 5 bases, with 18 bases left in between. The CDR3 is 15 residues long. CDR1 SGHVS and CDR2 FQNEAQ come from the germline V gene.

This clone came up a few times. The chain recombines TRBV6-1 with TRBJ2-1, with a weak D call TRBD2 (5 bases). Germline V gives CDR1 MNHNS, CDR2 SASEGT. The CDR3 consists of 14 residues. The V gene lost 2 bases and the J gene lost 10 bases, with 15 bases spanning the gap. The CDR3 bases are TGTGCCAGCAGTGAAATGGGGAGACAAGGGGAGCAGTTCTTC. The encoded protein is CASSEMGRQGEQFF.

The chain combines TRBV5-1 with TRBJ1-1, with 9 bases fitting TRBD1. J was trimmed by 5 bases and V by 4 bases; bases with no gene match: 6. CDR3 length: 14 amino acids. From germline, CDR1 is SGHRS and CDR2 YFSETQ. The DNA of the CDR3 is TGCGCCAGCAGCCTGGACAGGGGAACGACTGAAGCTTTCTTT. It translates to CASSLDRGTTEAFF.

The chain couples TRBV6-5 to TRBJ1-1, with a possible D match to TRBD1 (5 bases). The V end lost 10 bases, the J end lost 1 base, and 16 bases lay between the germline ends. Looked up from germline, CDR1 is MNHEY and CDR2 is SVGAGI. The CDR3 runs to 14 residues. CDR3 region: CATTDGGWNTEAFF. CDR3 coding DNA: TGTGCCACCACGGACGGGGGGTGGAACACTGAAGCTTTCTTT.

The V and J genes are TRBV9 and TRBJ2-3; TRBD2 agrees at 13 bases. CDR1 is SGDLS, CDR2 YYNGEE, per germline. The V gene end was trimmed by 0 bases and the J gene end by 7 bases; junction bases not matched to a gene: 5. This CDR3 is built from 16 residues. This CDR3 is CASSVGTSGGSNTQYF. The CDR3 DNA reads as TGTGCCAGCAGCGTAGGGACTAGCGGGGGCAGTAATACGCAGTATTTT. Complete variable domain (other parts from reference TRBV9 and TRBJ2-3): DSGVTQTPKHLITATGQRVTLRCSPRSGDLSVYWYQQSLDQGLQFLIQYYNGEERAKGNILERFSAQQFPDLHSELNLSSLELGDSALYFCASSVGTSGGSNTQYFGPGTRLTVL.

The rearrangement links TRBV11-1 to TRBJ2-5; 10 nucleotides line up with TRBD1. The CDR3 length is 14 residues. V lost 3 bases, J lost 5 bases, and 3 bases stayed unmatched. Germline assignment: CDR1 SGHAT and CDR2 FQDESV (reference sequence). CDR3 amino acids: CASSFGTGVETQYF. CDR3 DNA: TGTGCCAGCAGCTTTGGGACAGGGGTTGAGACCCAGTACTTC.

The chain links TRBV2 to TRBJ1-4; a possible D gene is TRBD1 (6 bases). This CDR3 is built from 17 residues. CDR1 SNHLY and CDR2 FYNNEI come from the germline V gene. V was cut by 0 bases and J by 1 base, with 12 bases left in between. CDR3 bases: TGTGCCAGCAGTGAAGCAGGACAGCGATTAACTAATGAAAAACTGTTTTTT. Residues: CASSEAGQRLTNEKLFF.

This chain uses TRBV28 with TRBJ2-1; 8 nucleotides align to TRBD2. The CDR3 spans 16 residues. Trimming took 5 bases from V and 7 from J; bases not matched to a gene: 13. Germline assignment: CDR1 MDHEN and CDR2 SYDVKM. The CDR3, as DNA: TGTGCCAGCAGTGCGGGGGGAGCGGGAGTTAAGAATGAGCAGTTCTTC. Translating gives CASSAGGAGVKNEQFF.

V is TRBV2 and J is TRBJ1-2; 7 bases are a match to TRBD1. With 5 bases clipped from V and 5 bases from J, the junction kept 8 bases outside the gene matches. CDR1 and CDR2 from the germline V gene are SNHLY and FYNNEI. This CDR3 contains 14 residues. Here the CDR3 DNA reads TGTGCCAGCAGTTTACAGGGGACCCTTTATGGCTACACCTTC. Its protein is CASSLQGTLYGYTF.

The chain has TRBV6-1 and TRBJ1-5; no reliable D call. Trimming took off 1 base at V and 9 bases at J, with 4 bases between the two ends. The CDR3 is made up of 11 amino acids. The germline V gene encodes CDR1 MNHNS and CDR2 SASEGT. As DNA, the CDR3 is TGTGCCAGCAGTGAAGTGGCGCCCCAGCATTTT. Translating it yields CASSEVAPQHF.

This chain connects TRBV30 to TRBJ1-5; D gene unclear. Germline-derived CDR1 and CDR2 are GTSNPN and SVGIG (reference sequence). V was cut by 1 base and J by 2 bases, with 12 bases left in between. The CDR3 runs to 15 residues. CDR3 protein: CAWSEVAGGNQPQHF. For the CDR3, the DNA is TGTGCCTGGAGTGAGGTCGCTGGAGGCAATCAGCCCCAGCATTTT.

The chain uses TRBV7-3 and TRBJ2-2; TRBD1 aligns across 9 bases. Germline V lookup: CDR1 SGHTA, CDR2 FQGTGA. Germline trimming cut 5 bases from V and 6 bases from J; bases unmatched to any gene: 13. This CDR3 spans 17 amino acids. For the CDR3, the DNA is TGTGCCAGCAGCCCATTTGGAGGGACAGGGATGGCCGGGGAGCTGTTTTTT. It is translated as CASSPFGGTGMAGELFF. The variable domain in full, completed from reference TRBV7-3 and TRBJ2-2, reads GAGVSQTPSNKVTEKGKYVELRCDPISGHTALYWYRQSLGQGPEFLIYFQGTGAADDSGLPNDRFFAVRPEGSVSTLKIQRTERGDSAVYLCASSPFGGTGMAGELFFGEGSRLTVL.

The rearrangement links TRBV2 to TRBJ2-7; D perhaps matches TRBD1 (5 bases). The ends were cut back, 5 bases at V and 3 bases at J, with 14 bases in the middle. CDR1 SNHLY and CDR2 FYNNEI come from the germline V gene. The CDR3 has 14 residues. The CDR3 DNA follows: TGTGCCAGCAGTTTTCAGGGAAGTCACTACGAGCAGTACTTC. Amino acid sequence: CASSFQGSHYEQYF.

CDR3 bases: TGTGCCAGCAGCGACGGTGCAACTAATGAAAAACTGTTTTTT. It specifies CASSDGATNEKLFF. V is TRBV9 and J is TRBJ1-4; no definite D call. The CDR3 contains 14 residues. CDR1 and CDR2 from the germline V gene are SGDLS and YYNGEE. The germline V and J ends were trimmed by 3 bases and 0 bases, with 6 bases remaining between them.

The rearrangement links TRBV2 to TRBJ1-5; 9 positions agree with TRBD1. Unmatched junction bases numbered 4, after V lost 7 bases and J lost 6 bases. CDR3 length: 13 residues. Germline assignment: CDR1 SNHLY and CDR2 FYNNEI. The CDR3 DNA sequence: TGTGCCAGCACACAGGACAGGGGTCAGCCCCAGCATTTT. Its protein is CASTQDRGQPQHF.

This chain connects TRBV15 to TRBJ1-5; no firm D call. This CDR3 is built from 16 residues. The germline V and J ends were trimmed by 0 bases and 3 bases, with 12 bases remaining between them. CDR1 and CDR2 from the germline V gene are LNHNV and YYDKDF (reference sequence). In DNA form, the CDR3 reads TGTGCCACCAGCAGAGAAATCAGGCCTCACAATCAGCCCCAGCATTTT. Protein sequence: CATSREIRPHNQPQHF.

This clone was detected once. V usage is TRBV5-5 and J usage is TRBJ2-5, with 7 bases lining up with TRBD1. This CDR3 has 13 amino acids. Trimming cost V 4 bases and J 1 base; bases outside gene matches: 1. Germline lookup yields CDR1 SGHKS and CDR2 YYEKEE (reference sequence). DNA of the CDR3: TGTGCCAGCAGCCGACAGGGCCAAGAGACCCAGTACTTC. It specifies CASSRQGQETQYF.

The V and J genes are TRBV12-3 or TRBV12-4 and TRBJ2-7; TRBD1 might be the D (5 bases). Trimming removed 6 bases at V and 5 bases at J, with 11 bases between. CDR3 size: 12 residues. CDR3 protein: CASSLTGDEQYF. CDR3 nucleotide sequence: TGTGCCAGCAGCCTAACAGGAGACGAGCAGTACTTC.

J is TRBJ1-4 and V is TRBV25-1, with D tentatively TRBD1 (6 bases). The germline V and J ends were trimmed by 6 bases and 8 bases, with 19 bases remaining between them. CDR1 is MGHDK, CDR2 SYGVNS, per germline. This CDR3 contains 15 residues. This chain's CDR3 is CASSEGVQLGEKLFF. CDR3 DNA: TGTGCCAGCAGCGAGGGGGTGCAGTTAGGCGAAAAACTGTTTTTT.

The CDR3 spells CASSDRGNYGYTF. CDR3 nucleotides: TGTGCCAGCAGCGACAGGGGTAACTATGGCTACACCTTC. V is TRBV3-1 (or the pseudogene TRBV3-2) and J is TRBJ1-2, with TRBD1 identical over 8 bases. CDR3 length equals 13 residues. Germline assignment: CDR1 LGHDT and CDR2 YNNKEL (reference sequence). The trim removed 5 bases at V and 1 base at J, leaving 0 bases unmatched.

Turning to this clone: Other DNA sequences from this sample encode an identical CDR3 as well. CDR3 sequence reads: CASSYQGLNTEAFF. As DNA, the CDR3 is TGTGCCAGCAGTTACCAGGGCCTAAACACTGAAGCTTTCTTT. The chain recombines TRBV6-2 or TRBV6-3 with TRBJ1-1; tentatively, D is TRBD1 (5 bases). The V end was cut by 2 bases, the J end by 2 bases, with 9 bases between. Germline lookup yields CDR1 MNHEY and CDR2 SVGEGT. The CDR3 runs to 14 residues.

The genes are TRBV6-2 or TRBV6-3 and TRBJ2-3, with 8 bases identical to TRBD2. J was trimmed by 6 bases and V by 5 bases; bases with no gene match: 7. Germline CDR1 reads MNHEY; CDR2 reads SVGEGT. The CDR3 consists of 14 residues. CDR3 in DNA: TGTGCCAGCAGTCCCCCGGGACTAGGGGATACGCAGTATTTT. Its protein is CASSPPGLGDTQYF.

This CDR3 reads CASSFWGDSNQPQHF. In DNA form, the CDR3 reads TGTGCCAGCAGCTTTTGGGGAGATAGCAATCAGCCCCAGCATTTT. This sequence joins TRBV7-2 and TRBJ1-5, with D unresolved. The CDR3 has 15 amino acids. V was shortened by 3 bases and J by 0 bases, with 9 bases between the two germline ends. Germline V gene lookup returns CDR1 SGHTA and CDR2 FQGNSA.

The chain is built from TRBV9 and TRBJ2-1; D is perhaps TRBD1 (6 bases). The CDR3 runs 14 residues. From germline, CDR1 is SGDLS and CDR2 YYNGEE. Between the trimmed V and J ends, which lost 2 bases and 7 bases, there was a span of 13 bases. The CDR3 DNA reads TGTGCCAGCAGCGTTATGGGGGCCGGGAATGAGCAGTTCTTC. Amino acids: CASSVMGAGNEQFF.